This T cell receptor beta chain was captured by sequencing in a study of shared clonotypes between healthy human individuals. Clones were read by immunoSEQ multiplex PCR, and TCRdb kept only the in-frame ones, dropping some. The table has 550,000 to 750,000 clones, just under 97% seen once. The germline V and J ends were trimmed by 2 bases and 6 bases, with 7 bases remaining between them. CDR3 length equals 11 residues. In germline, CDR1 is GTSNPN, CDR2 SVGIG (reference sequence). Selected positively for CCR7 and CD45RO-negative, naive CD8 cells excluded terminally differentiated effector memory CD45RA+ cells. Only a few counts were recorded for this clone.

Sequenced: naive CD8+ T cells sorted from blood. The chain recombines TRBV30 with TRBJ1-1; D may be TRBD1 (5 bases). The receptor was derived from a woman aged 25 to 45 in good health. CDR3 nucleotides: TGTGCCTGGAGTTTCAGGGCTGAAGCTTTCTTT. Translating gives CAWSFRAEAFF.